These 8 T cell receptor beta chains share one sample of origin, sequenced in a study of blood T cell repertoires in COVID-19. Sequencing was performed with immunoSEQ multiplex PCR; in TCRdb, only in-frame clones are kept and a portion is missing. In the table there are some 180,000 clones, 79% of which are singletons. Sequenced: PBMCs or T cells enriched from blood (not recorded which). The receptors here all came from a woman in her 70s in a cohort exposed to, infected with or recovered from COVID-19 (not recorded which).

The gene calls are TRBV19 and TRBJ2-3; 9 bases match TRBD1. The CDR3 covers 15 residues. V lost 10 bases and J lost 3; bases outside the gene matches: 11. Germline CDR1 is LNHDA and CDR2 is SQIVND (reference sequence). The CDR3 bases are TGTGCCACCGACGAAACAGGGGGCGGGACAGATACGCAGTATTTT. Amino acid sequence: CATDETGGGTDTQYF.

The rearrangement links TRBV7-2 to TRBJ2-7; D is ambiguous. In germline, CDR1 is SGHTA, CDR2 FQGNSA. This CDR3 has 14 amino acids. Trimming shortened V by 5 bases and J by 2 bases, and 13 bases separated the two germline ends. CDR3 sequence reads: CASSLLEVTYEQYF. The CDR3 DNA reads as TGTGCCAGCAGCCTACTTGAGGTGACCTACGAGCAGTACTTC.

The V gene is TRBV28, the J gene TRBJ1-6; 9 bases agree with TRBD1. The J segment lost 10 bases and the V segment lost 0 bases, leaving 13 bases of the junction unmatched. The CDR3 runs 18 residues. The germline CDR1 and CDR2 sequences are MDHEN and SYDVKM. CDR3 coding DNA: TGTGCCAGCAGTTTATGGGGGTTTAGGGACAGGGCAGAATCACCCCTCCACTTT. Translating gives CASSLWGFRDRAESPLHF.

The rearrangement uses TRBV27 and TRBJ2-4, with D possibly being TRBD1 (5 bases). Trimming removed 6 bases at V and 15 bases at J, with 18 bases between. This CDR3 region has 12 residues. CDR1 MNHEY and CDR2 SMNVEV come from the germline V gene (reference sequence). The CDR3 DNA is TGTGCCAGCAGGTCAGCCTGGGGCGCAGGGTACTTC. Protein sequence: CASRSAWGAGYF.

This clone was seen a few times. The chain recombines TRBV29-1 with TRBJ2-3, with D hard to call. The CDR3 extends over 11 amino acids. V was pared by 0 bases and J by 10 bases, with 8 bases between. Germline V gene data show CDR1 as SQVTM and CDR2 as ANQGSEA. This CDR3 reads CSVEDQRPQYF. In DNA, the CDR3 is TGCAGCGTTGAAGATCAGAGGCCGCAGTATTTT.

The chain employs TRBV7-2 and TRBJ1-2, with 7 nucleotides matching TRBD1. Trimming took 5 bases from V and 4 from J; bases not matched to a gene: 19. The CDR3 length is 18 residues. Looked up from germline, CDR1 is SGHTA and CDR2 is FQGNSA. In DNA form, the CDR3 reads TGTGCCAGCAGCCGCGGACCGTTCCGGGACAGCTTACGCTATGGCTACACCTTC. This encodes CASSRGPFRDSLRYGYTF.

This chain uses TRBV6-1 with TRBJ2-2; a weak D match, TRBD2 (6 bases). The germline gives CDR1 MNHNS, CDR2 SASEGT. The CDR3 spans 16 residues. The V and J ends lost 2 bases and 5 bases respectively, with 15 bases between them. DNA for the CDR3: TGTGCCAGCAGTGAAAGTGGAGGGCCCCGGACCGGGGAGCTGTTTTTT. Translation gives CASSESGGPRTGELFF.

V is TRBV30 and J is TRBJ2-7; 7 bases are shared with TRBD2. J lost 0 bases, V lost 3 bases, and 5 bases had no gene match. Per germline, CDR1 GTSNPN and CDR2 SVGIG (reference sequence). The CDR3 consists of 14 residues. CDR3 DNA: TGTGCCTGGAGGAGGGCGGGGGACTCCTACGAGCAGTACTTC. It translates to CAWRRAGDSYEQYF.